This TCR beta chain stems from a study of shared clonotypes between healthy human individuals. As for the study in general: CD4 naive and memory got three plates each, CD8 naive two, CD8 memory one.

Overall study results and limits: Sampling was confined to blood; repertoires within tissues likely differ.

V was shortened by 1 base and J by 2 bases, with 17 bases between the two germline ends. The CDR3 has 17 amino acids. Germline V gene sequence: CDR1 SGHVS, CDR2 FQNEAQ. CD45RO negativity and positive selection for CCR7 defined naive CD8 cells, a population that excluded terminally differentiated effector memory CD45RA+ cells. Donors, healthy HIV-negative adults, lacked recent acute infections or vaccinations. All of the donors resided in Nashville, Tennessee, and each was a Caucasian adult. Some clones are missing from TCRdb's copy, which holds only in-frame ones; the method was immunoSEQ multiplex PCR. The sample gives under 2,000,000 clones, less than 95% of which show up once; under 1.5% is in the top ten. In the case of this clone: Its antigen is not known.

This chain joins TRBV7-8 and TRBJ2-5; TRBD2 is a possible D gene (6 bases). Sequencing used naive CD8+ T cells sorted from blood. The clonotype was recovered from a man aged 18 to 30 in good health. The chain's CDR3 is CASSLDPRGTQQETQYF. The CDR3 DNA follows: TGTGCCAGCAGCTTAGACCCCCGCGGGACCCAACAAGAGACCCAGTACTTC.